These 30 T cell receptor beta chains originate from one sample sequenced in a study of cytomegalovirus exposure and HLA in healthy donors (dated by TCRdb to 2016 to 2017). The method behind the library was the immunoSEQ multiplex PCR assay. For the multiplex PCR, a mixture combining 60 forward primers for TCR Vbeta segments and 13 reverse primers for TCR Jbeta segments was used. TCRdb mirrors the immuneACCESS table, restricted to in-frame sequences. Some clones are absent from its copies; in checked studies, under half trace to an unresolved V gene, and the reason for the others is unknown. The sample has 100,000 or so clones on record, around four fifths of them singletons. The ten largest clones take up just over 2.5% of the sample. The sequencing input was PBMCs. The source of these receptors is a man in his forties or fifties in good health and CMV-seronegative.

The V and J genes are TRBV12-5 and TRBJ1-4; 8 bases line up with TRBD1. CDR3 length: 15 amino acids. Losses at the gene ends were 2 bases for V and 3 bases for J; bases not matched to a gene: 2. From germline, CDR1 is LGHNT and CDR2 FRNRAP. CDR3 bases: TGTGCTAGTGGTTTGCAGGGGGCGGCTAATGAAAAACTGTTTTTT. It yields the protein CASGLQGAANEKLFF.

J is TRBJ1-2 and V is TRBV5-1; D perhaps matches TRBD1 (6 bases). Germline V gives CDR1 SGHRS, CDR2 YFSETQ. CDR3 size: 15 residues. V was cut by 2 bases and J by 6 bases, with 17 bases left in between. DNA of the CDR3: TGCGCCAGCAGCTTTGATGGGGGCTCTTCCGATGGCTACACCTTC. Its translation is CASSFDGGSSDGYTF.

The chain employs TRBV7-9 and TRBJ1-2; TRBD1 aligns across 7 bases. This CDR3 has 14 amino acids. With V trimmed by 5 bases and J by 4 bases, 7 bases remained unmatched. The germline V gene encodes CDR1 SEHNR and CDR2 FQNEAQ (reference sequence). The CDR3 DNA reads as TGTGCCAGCAGCATAACCGGGACAGTCTATGGCTACACCTTC. Residues: CASSITGTVYGYTF.

This clone was recorded once. V usage is TRBV30 and J usage is TRBJ2-1, with TRBD2 identical over 7 bases. This CDR3 spans 11 amino acids. Germline CDR1 and CDR2: GTSNPN and SVGIG (reference sequence). The V segment lost 4 bases and the J segment 10 bases; nucleotides outside the gene matches: 4. The CDR3 region is CAWNREAEQFF. The CDR3 DNA reads TGTGCCTGGAACCGGGAGGCCGAGCAGTTCTTC.

V and J are TRBV6-1 and TRBJ2-1; 9 bases agree with TRBD1. Unmatched junction bases numbered 7, after V lost 4 bases and J lost 3 bases. Germline lookup yields CDR1 MNHNS and CDR2 SASEGT. The CDR3 runs to 16 residues. CDR3 region: CASSGTGATVYNEQFF. The DNA of the CDR3 is TGTGCCAGCAGTGGGACAGGGGCAACTGTCTACAATGAGCAGTTCTTC.

The chain combines TRBV27 with TRBJ1-2, with 8 bases fitting TRBD1. The CDR3 consists of 15 residues. Germline assignment: CDR1 MNHEY and CDR2 SMNVEV (reference sequence). The junction had 12 bases not matched to a gene; V was cut back by 5 bases and J by 7 bases. CDR3 sequence reads: CASSPVDRERAGYTF. CDR3 sequence (DNA): TGTGCCAGCAGTCCAGTGGACAGGGAAAGGGCTGGCTACACCTTC.

This clone was detected once. The CDR3 nucleotides are TGTGCCACCGAGGAACAGGGTGGAGCTTTCTTT. This codes for CATEEQGGAFF. The chain couples TRBV10-3 to TRBJ1-1; maybe TRBD1 (6 bases). V was pared by 10 bases and J by 10 bases, with 16 bases between. The CDR3 length is 11 residues. Per germline, CDR1 ENHRY and CDR2 SYGVKD.

The V and J genes are TRBV7-9 and TRBJ2-4, with 9 bases identical to TRBD2. Trimming took 2 bases from V and 5 from J; bases not matched to a gene: 4. The germline V gene has CDR1 SEHNR and CDR2 FQNEAQ (reference sequence). CDR3 length: 15 residues. The CDR3 loop reads CASSLIAGGQNIQYF. For the CDR3, the DNA is TGTGCCAGCAGCTTAATCGCGGGGGGGCAAAACATTCAGTACTTC. The variable domain in full, completed from reference TRBV7-9 and TRBJ2-4, reads DTGVSQNPRHKITKRGQNVTFRCDPISEHNRLYWYRQTLGQGPEFLTYFQNEAQLEKSRLLSDRFSAERPKGSFSTLEIQRTEQGDSAMYLCASSLIAGGQNIQYFGAGTRLSVL.

This clone has a handful of counts. The chain couples TRBV2 to TRBJ1-6; D might be TRBD1 (6 bases). The germline CDR1 and CDR2 sequences are SNHLY and FYNNEI. CDR3 length: 13 amino acids. V was shortened by 1 base and J by 9 bases, with 7 bases between the two germline ends. The CDR3 here is CASSEGGRSPLHF. Written as DNA, the CDR3 is TGTGCCAGCAGTGAAGGGGGGCGTTCACCCCTCCACTTT.

The chain is built from TRBV13 and TRBJ1-4; TRBD1 is a possible D gene (5 bases). Per germline, CDR1 PRHDT and CDR2 FYEKMQ (reference sequence). Between the trimmed V and J ends, which lost 0 bases and 7 bases, there was a span of 9 bases. The CDR3 spans 14 residues. CDR3 sequence (DNA): TGTGCCAGCAGCTTAGGTGGGGCTAGTGAAAAACTGTTTTTT. Amino acid sequence: CASSLGGASEKLFF.

The chain combines TRBV11-2 with TRBJ1-1; D not certain. The CDR3 runs to 13 residues. The ends were cut back, 4 bases at V and 6 bases at J, with 12 bases in the middle. The germline CDR1 and CDR2 sequences are SGHAT and FQNNGV. CDR3: CASSSIREAEAFF. CDR3 sequence (DNA): TGTGCCAGCAGCTCTATACGGGAGGCTGAAGCTTTCTTT. Based on the CDR3 plus reference TRBV11-2 and TRBJ1-1, the full variable domain is EAGVAQSPRYKIIEKRQSVAFWCNPISGHATLYWYQQILGQGPKLLIQFQNNGVVDDSQLPKDRFSAERLKGVDSTLKIQPAKLEDSAVYLCASSSIREAEAFFGQGTRLTVV.

The V and J genes are TRBV5-5 and TRBJ1-2; no clear D gene. The CDR3 has 14 residues. Trimming removed 0 bases at V and 2 bases at J, with 8 bases between. The germline CDR1 and CDR2 sequences are SGHKS and YYEKEE (reference sequence). CDR3 bases: TGTGCCAGCAGCTTGGAGCGTTGGAACTATGGCTACACCTTC. As protein: CASSLERWNYGYTF.

V is TRBV6-1 and J is TRBJ1-1; TRBD1 aligns across 8 bases. The CDR3 has 15 residues. Germline V gives CDR1 MNHNS, CDR2 SASEGT. J was trimmed by 4 bases and V by 2 bases; bases with no gene match: 6. Here the CDR3 DNA reads TGTGCCAGCAGTGAATTAGGTACAGGGGGCACTGAAGCTTTCTTT. Encoded protein: CASSELGTGGTEAFF.

The chain links TRBV19 to TRBJ2-5; 7 bases match TRBD2. CDR1 is LNHDA, CDR2 SQIVND, per germline (reference sequence). With 7 bases clipped from V and 11 bases from J, the junction kept 7 bases outside the gene matches. The CDR3 extends over 11 amino acids. The CDR3 coding sequence is TGTGCCAGTACGAGCGGGGACCTACAGTACTTC. Its protein product is CASTSGDLQYF.

The V and J genes are TRBV5-1 and TRBJ2-3, with D maybe TRBD2 (6 bases). Trimming removed 0 bases at V and 5 bases at J, with 13 bases between. CDR3 length equals 15 residues. Germline CDR1 is SGHRS and CDR2 is YFSETQ. The CDR3: CASSLGSGGGDTQYF. The CDR3 bases are TGCGCCAGCAGCTTGGGTAGCGGTGGGGGAGATACGCAGTATTTT.

CDR3 nucleotide sequence: TGCGCCAGCAGTCTCTCCGGGACAGGGGATGTCGCCAACATTCAGTACTTC. Translating it yields CASSLSGTGDVANIQYF. The V and J genes are TRBV23-1 and TRBJ2-4; TRBD1 matches 10 bases. TRBV23-1 is treated as an ORF (open reading frame) with a function not yet certain. The CDR3 is made up of 17 amino acids. The trim removed 4 bases at V and 7 bases at J, leaving 13 bases unmatched.

The V gene is TRBV7-9, the J gene TRBJ1-2; no firm D call. The V gene lost 6 bases and the J gene lost 7 bases, with 12 bases spanning the gap. This CDR3 comprises 12 residues. CDR1 SEHNR and CDR2 FQNEAQ come from the germline V gene (reference sequence). The CDR3 protein is CASSPKEVGYTF. CDR3 coding DNA: TGTGCCAGCAGTCCAAAAGAGGTTGGCTACACCTTC.

A single count supports this clone. V usage is TRBV6-5 and J usage is TRBJ1-2, with 8 positions matching TRBD1. Unmatched junction bases numbered 4, after V lost 5 bases and J lost 8 bases. The CDR3 is 12 amino acids. Germline CDR1 and CDR2: MNHEY and SVGAGI. In DNA, the CDR3 is TGTGCCAGCAGTCGGACAGGGAACGGCTACACCTTC. It translates to CASSRTGNGYTF.

The chain combines TRBV7-6 with TRBJ1-3, with TRBD1 as a possible D gene (6 bases). V was pared by 5 bases and J by 1 base, with 15 bases between. The V gene's germline CDR1 is SGHVS and CDR2 FNYEAQ. The CDR3 sequence is 16 residues long. CDR3 DNA: TGTGCCAGCAGCATAGGACAGTACTGGTCTGGAAACACCATATATTTT. Translating gives CASSIGQYWSGNTIYF.

The table lists this clone with a few counts. V is TRBV6-6 and J is TRBJ1-6, with D hard to call. The CDR3 runs to 14 residues. Trimming removed 8 bases from V and 8 bases from J, with 16 bases in between. The V gene's germline CDR1 is MNHNY and CDR2 SVGAGI (reference sequence). The CDR3 protein is CASSLDTDYSPLHF. For the CDR3, the DNA is TGTGCCAGCTCCCTCGATACAGATTATTCACCCCTCCACTTT.

The CDR3 loop reads CASSQVVRRRGGLYEQYF. CDR3 nucleotide sequence: TGCGCCAGCAGCCAAGTCGTGCGTCGAAGGGGGGGCCTCTACGAGCAGTACTTC. V gene TRBV4-1 combines with J gene TRBJ2-7, with a possible D match to TRBD2 (7 bases). V lost 1 base to trimming and J lost 3 bases, with 22 bases between them. CDR3 size: 18 residues. Germline V gene sequence: CDR1 MGHRA, CDR2 YSYEKL.

This chain links TRBV28 with TRBJ1-2; D may be TRBD1 (6 bases). V dropped 2 bases and J dropped 8 bases, with 24 bases sitting between them. The V gene's germline CDR1 is MDHEN and CDR2 SYDVKM. CDR3 length equals 17 residues. CDR3: CASSLSSAGVYLRGYTF. CDR3 sequence (DNA): TGTGCCAGCAGTTTAAGTTCGGCAGGGGTATATCTGCGCGGCTACACCTTC.

J is TRBJ2-7 and V is TRBV6-6; 9 nucleotides align to TRBD1. J was trimmed by 2 bases and V by 10 bases; bases with no gene match: 9. Germline V gives CDR1 MNHNY, CDR2 SVGAGI (reference sequence). The CDR3 totals 14 residues. CDR3 in DNA: TGTGCCACCACAAGGGACAGGGCCACCTACGAGCAGTACTTC. This codes for CATTRDRATYEQYF.

The chain recombines TRBV9 with TRBJ1-1; D is possibly TRBD1 (5 bases). Trimming left V 4 bases short and J 5 bases short, with 18 bases between. The CDR3 sequence is 15 residues long. Germline-derived CDR1 and CDR2 are SGDLS and YYNGEE. This CDR3 is CASSPGGSRGTEAFF. For the CDR3, the DNA is TGTGCCAGCAGCCCCGGTGGCTCTCGGGGGACTGAAGCTTTCTTT.

This clone was seen a single time. This rearrangement joins TRBV29-1 to TRBJ1-5; D gene uncertain. Germline V CDR1 and CDR2: SQVTM, ANQGSEA. Trimming took 4 bases from V and 5 from J, leaving 9 bases between them. This CDR3 spans 12 amino acids. The CDR3 DNA is TGCAGCGTTGTCACAGTCGATCAGCCCCAGCATTTT. The encoded protein is CSVVTVDQPQHF. Drawing the rest from reference TRBV29-1 and TRBJ1-5, the complete variable domain is SAVISQKPSRDICQRGTSLTIQCQVDSQVTMMFWYRQQPGQSLTLIATANQGSEATYESGFVIDKFPISRPNLTFSTLTVSNMSPEDSSIYLCSVVTVDQPQHFGDGTRLSIL.

The CDR3 sequence is CAISESNRRGEDTQYF. The CDR3, as DNA: TGTGCCATCAGTGAGTCGAATAGGCGGGGAGAGGATACGCAGTATTTT. The chain links TRBV10-3 to TRBJ2-3, with a weak D call TRBD2 (6 bases). Deletions cut 0 bases from V and 6 bases from J, with 16 bases between. This CDR3 has 16 residues. Germline loops: CDR1 ENHRY, CDR2 SYGVKD.

The rearrangement joins TRBV29-1 to TRBJ1-1; 11 bases fit TRBD1. Germline CDR1 is SQVTM and CDR2 is ANQGSEA. The CDR3 has 13 amino acids. Trimming at V came to 4 bases and at J to 6 bases, leaving 4 bases not matched to a gene. In DNA, the CDR3 is TGCAGCGTTGCCCGGGGACAGGGGGCTGAAGCTTTCTTT. Protein: CSVARGQGAEAFF.

This clone showed up just once. The chain couples TRBV7-2 to TRBJ2-2, with TRBD2 matching 8 bases. Trimming took 6 bases from V and 4 from J; bases not matched to a gene: 7. The CDR3 length is 15 residues. Germline V gives CDR1 SGHTA, CDR2 FQGNSA. The CDR3 DNA is TGTGCCAGCAGTCTGACTAGCGATAGCACCGGGGAGCTGTTTTTT. Protein: CASSLTSDSTGELFF.

The chain has TRBV7-9 and TRBJ2-3, with 7 bases that match TRBD1. The CDR3 consists of 14 residues. The ends lost 3 bases at V and 6 bases at J; junction bases unmatched: 6. From germline, CDR1 is SEHNR and CDR2 FQNEAQ (reference sequence). The DNA for the CDR3 is TGTGCCAGCAGCTTGACAGGGTTAGGCGATACGCAGTATTTT. Translating gives CASSLTGLGDTQYF.

The J gene is TRBJ1-4, the V gene TRBV9; D remains unclear. Trimming pared 5 bases from V and 0 bases from J, leaving 8 bases between. The CDR3 loop spans 14 amino acids. Germline V lookup: CDR1 SGDLS, CDR2 YYNGEE. The CDR3 bases are TGTGCCAGCAGTCTCAGTGCAACTAATGAAAAACTGTTTTTT. Its translation is CASSLSATNEKLFF.